One sample yielded the 20 T cell receptor beta chains listed below, sequenced in a study of blood T cell repertoires in COVID-19. Profiling relied on immunoSEQ multiplex PCR, and the TCRdb table lists in-frame clones only, not all of them. The profile covers about 140,000 clones, with around 80% appearing a single time and approximately 3.5% taken by the ten largest. Input material: peripheral blood. The receptors shown here come from a man between 60 and 75 years old with acute or convalescent COVID-19.

The rearrangement joins TRBV7-9 to TRBJ2-6; TRBD1 aligns across 7 bases. The CDR3 spans 18 residues. CDR1 and CDR2 (germline): SEHNR, FQNEAQ (reference sequence). V shed 2 bases, J shed 0 bases, and the junction held 7 bases outside the gene matches. The DNA for the CDR3 is TGTGCCAGCAGCTTACGGACAGGAGTTTTCTCTGGGGCCAACGTCCTGACTTTC. Residues: CASSLRTGVFSGANVLTF.

The chain uses TRBV27 and TRBJ1-5; D unclear. CDR1 is MNHEY, CDR2 SMNVEV, per germline (reference sequence). V lost 5 bases and J 1 base, leaving 9 bases between the germline ends. CDR3 length equals 14 residues. The CDR3 nucleotides are TGTGCCAGCAGTCCGGAGAGCAGCAATCAGCCCCAGCATTTT. Protein sequence: CASSPESSNQPQHF.

V gene TRBV28 combines with J gene TRBJ1-1; a possible D gene is TRBD1 (6 bases). The germline V gene encodes CDR1 MDHEN and CDR2 SYDVKM. The CDR3 extends over 16 amino acids. Trimming stripped 3 bases from V and 0 bases from J, with 14 bases between. CDR3 in amino acids: CASSFETGLVNTEAFF. For the CDR3, the DNA is TGTGCCAGCAGTTTTGAAACAGGGTTGGTGAACACTGAAGCTTTCTTT.

The gene calls are TRBV10-3 and TRBJ2-5; D is ambiguous. The CDR3 loop spans 12 amino acids. V was clipped by 4 bases and J by 5 bases, with 8 bases between them. The V gene's germline CDR1 is ENHRY and CDR2 SYGVKD. For the CDR3, the DNA is TGTGCCATCAGTGGTCCGTCGGAGACCCAGTACTTC. Translation gives CAISGPSETQYF.

This chain links TRBV7-2 with TRBJ2-7, with 8 bases matching TRBD1. Per germline, CDR1 SGHTA and CDR2 FQGNSA. This CDR3 contains 16 residues. V was clipped by 0 bases and J by 5 bases; unmatched bases: 9. The CDR3 spells CASSLAVTGVFNEQYF. The DNA for the CDR3 is TGTGCCAGCAGCTTAGCCGTGACAGGGGTATTCAACGAGCAGTACTTC.

This clone has only a few counts. This chain joins TRBV7-3 and TRBJ2-2; 9 bases match TRBD2. V trimming: 0 bases; J trimming: 5 bases; junction bases outside the gene matches: 7. Germline V gene sequence: CDR1 SGHTA, CDR2 FQGTGA. CDR3 length: 17 residues. CDR3 sequence reads: CASSLTSGLAGTGELFF. CDR3 DNA: TGTGCCAGCAGCTTAACGTCGGGGCTAGCGGGAACCGGGGAGCTGTTTTTT.

The chain uses TRBV18 and TRBJ2-5; 12 nucleotides agree with TRBD1. CDR1 KGHSH and CDR2 LQKENI come from the germline V gene. Trimming at V came to 3 bases and at J to 5 bases, leaving 10 bases not matched to a gene. The CDR3 contains 17 residues. The CDR3: CASSPSRGQGAQETQYF. CDR3 bases: TGTGCCAGCTCACCTTCAAGGGGACAGGGGGCCCAGGAGACCCAGTACTTC. Using reference TRBV18 and TRBJ2-5 for the parts outside the CDR3, the full variable domain is NAGVMQNPRHLVRRRGQEARLRCSPMKGHSHVYWYRQLPEEGLKFMVYLQKENIIDESGMPKERFSAEFPKEGPSILRIQQVVRGDSAAYFCASSPSRGQGAQETQYFGPGTRLLVL.

The gene calls are TRBV19 and TRBJ1-2; the D gene is possibly TRBD1 (5 bases). This CDR3 is built from 14 residues. The germline gives CDR1 LNHDA, CDR2 SQIVND (reference sequence). Between the trimmed V and J ends, which lost 8 bases and 0 bases, there was a span of 13 bases. This CDR3 reads CASRGRGPNYGYTF. DNA for the CDR3: TGTGCCAGTCGAGGGAGGGGACCTAACTATGGCTACACCTTC.

This chain uses TRBV29-1 with TRBJ2-1, with 12 bases fitting TRBD2. Germline CDR1 reads SQVTM; CDR2 reads ANQGSEA. The junction had 6 bases not matched to a gene; V was cut back by 3 bases and J by 9 bases. This CDR3 comprises 14 residues. The CDR3 reads CSVETSGRGGEQFF. CDR3 nucleotide sequence: TGCAGCGTTGAGACTAGCGGGAGAGGCGGTGAGCAGTTCTTC.

The rearrangement joins TRBV28 to TRBJ1-1, with D possibly being TRBD1 (6 bases). Per the germline V gene, CDR1 is MDHEN and CDR2 is SYDVKM. V was trimmed by 6 bases and J by 5 bases, leaving 13 bases between them. The CDR3 is made up of 13 amino acids. CDR3 DNA: TGTGCCAGCAGGGGGGCTTTGGTTACTGAAGCTTTCTTT. Translation: CASRGALVTEAFF.

This clone has only a few counts. The chain is built from TRBV9 and TRBJ2-1; 15 bases line up with TRBD2. Germline CDR1 and CDR2: SGDLS and YYNGEE. This CDR3 comprises 14 residues. Losses at the gene ends were 3 bases for V and 8 bases for J; bases not matched to a gene: 0. The CDR3: CASSGTSGGDEQFF. The CDR3 region has the DNA TGTGCCAGCAGCGGGACTAGCGGGGGGGATGAGCAGTTCTTC.

The V call is TRBV5-1, the J call TRBJ2-1; 9 bases are shared with TRBD2. Looked up from germline, CDR1 is SGHRS and CDR2 is YFSETQ. V shed 4 bases and J 5 bases; nucleotides not matched to a gene: 10. The CDR3 consists of 16 residues. CDR3 residues: CASSTSPSSGDNEQFF. DNA for the CDR3: TGCGCCAGCAGCACCTCTCCCTCTAGCGGGGACAATGAGCAGTTCTTC.

V usage is TRBV29-1 and J usage is TRBJ1-1; no clear D gene. The CDR3 sequence is 12 residues long. The V end lost 0 bases, the J end lost 10 bases, and 12 bases lay between the germline ends. Germline loops: CDR1 SQVTM, CDR2 ANQGSEA. CDR3 DNA: TGCAGCGTTGAAGAGCTAAGGAGGAGAGCTTTCTTT. This sequence encodes CSVEELRRRAFF.

This clone was picked up one time. The rearrangement links TRBV28 to TRBJ1-2, with D hard to call. V dropped 6 bases and J dropped 3 bases, with 14 bases sitting between them. The germline V gene encodes CDR1 MDHEN and CDR2 SYDVKM. The CDR3 consists of 14 residues. CDR3 region: CASRPSGRDYGYTF. Written as DNA, the CDR3 is TGTGCCAGCAGACCTTCCGGGAGGGACTATGGCTACACCTTC.

In its sample, this clone was seen a few times. V and J are TRBV4-1 and TRBJ1-1, with D unresolved. V lost 0 bases and J 1 base, leaving 9 bases between the germline ends. The CDR3 spans 15 residues. From germline, CDR1 is MGHRA and CDR2 YSYEKL. DNA of the CDR3: TGCGCCAGCAGCCAAGAGCCCATGCGGAACACTGAAGCTTTCTTT. This gives the protein CASSQEPMRNTEAFF.

The rearrangement uses TRBV5-1 and TRBJ2-7; 7 bases map to TRBD1. CDR3 length: 13 amino acids. V was pared by 4 bases and J by 1 base, with 2 bases of the junction left unmatched. Germline V lookup: CDR1 SGHRS, CDR2 YFSETQ. The CDR3 sequence: CASSTGQSYEQYF. Here the CDR3 DNA reads TGCGCCAGCAGCACGGGACAGTCCTACGAGCAGTACTTC.

This clone was picked up one time. The rearrangement links TRBV12-3 or TRBV12-4 to TRBJ2-3, with a weak D call TRBD2 (6 bases). V lost 4 bases to trimming and J lost 6 bases, with 11 bases between them. This CDR3 is built from 13 residues. The CDR3 DNA is TGTGCCAGCAGTTCCCTTCGGGGGGATACGCAGTATTTT. This encodes CASSSLRGDTQYF.

The J gene is TRBJ2-1, the V gene TRBV4-3; D ambiguous. There are 13 residues in the CDR3. The germline V gene has CDR1 LGHNA and CDR2 YSLEER. V was cut by 2 bases and J by 6 bases, with 8 bases left in between. This CDR3 is CASSQSIGNEQFF. The CDR3 bases are TGCGCCAGCAGCCAATCAATCGGCAATGAGCAGTTCTTC.

This clone was detected a few times. The chain has TRBV11-2 and TRBJ2-1; TRBD1 aligns across 7 bases. V dropped 8 bases and J dropped 5; count of bases not matched to a gene: 6. The CDR3 length is 13 residues. CDR1 SGHAT and CDR2 FQNNGV come from the germline V gene. CDR3 residues: CASRGQGDNEQFF. DNA for the CDR3: TGTGCCAGCCGCGGGCAGGGGGACAATGAGCAGTTCTTC. Together with reference TRBV11-2 and TRBJ2-1, the CDR3 gives the full variable domain: EAGVAQSPRYKIIEKRQSVAFWCNPISGHATLYWYQQILGQGPKLLIQFQNNGVVDDSQLPKDRFSAERLKGVDSTLKIQPAKLEDSAVYLCASRGQGDNEQFFGPGTRLTVL.

The chain links TRBV6-5 to TRBJ2-1; 8 bases agree with TRBD1. The CDR3 length is 12 residues. The J segment lost 12 bases and the V segment lost 7 bases, leaving 8 bases of the junction unmatched. Germline V gives CDR1 MNHEY, CDR2 SVGAGI. CDR3 bases: TGTGCCAGCACCCTGACAGGGGAAGGGCAGTTCTTC. This sequence encodes CASTLTGEGQFF.